Below are 9 T cell receptor beta chains sequenced from a single sample in a study of radiation and T cells in renal cell carcinoma. Time point reported: blood 2 weeks post-SBRT. Treatment in this sample: 15 Gy SBRT to primary tumor, nephrectomy 4 weeks later. Repertoires were generated with immunoSEQ multiplex PCR, while TCRdb's copy carries only in-frame clones and drops some. The sample has roughly 130,000 clones, roughly four fifths seen once. The sample here was blood, taken from a patient whose treatment included radiotherapy and nephrectomy. All receptors come from an older woman with renal cell carcinoma.

This chain connects TRBV28 to TRBJ1-1; the D gene is possibly TRBD1 (5 bases). V was shortened by 8 bases and J by 1 base, with 17 bases between the two germline ends. This CDR3 spans 15 amino acids. Germline V gene sequence: CDR1 MDHEN, CDR2 SYDVKM. CDR3 nucleotide sequence: TGTGCCAGCGGGAAGGGACGGCCACCGAACACTGAAGCTTTCTTT. It encodes CASGKGRPPNTEAFF. Full variable domain (missing parts from reference TRBV28 and TRBJ1-1): DVKVTQSSRYLVKRTGEKVFLECVQDMDHENMFWYRQDPGLGLRLIYFSYDVKMKEKGDIPEGYSVSREKKERFSLILESASTNQTSMYLCASGKGRPPNTEAFFGQGTRLTVV.

J is TRBJ1-1 and V is TRBV7-9; D unclear. V was clipped by 5 bases and J by 4 bases, with 17 bases between them. Germline lookup yields CDR1 SEHNR and CDR2 FQNEAQ (reference sequence). This CDR3 has 15 amino acids. The CDR3 DNA reads as TGTGCCAGCAGCCCCCCCCGGGGAGTAAGCACTGAAGCTTTCTTT. As protein: CASSPPRGVSTEAFF. The variable domain in full, completed from reference TRBV7-9 and TRBJ1-1, reads DTGVSQNPRHKITKRGQNVTFRCDPISEHNRLYWYRQTLGQGPEFLTYFQNEAQLEKSRLLSDRFSAERPKGSFSTLEIQRTEQGDSAMYLCASSPPRGVSTEAFFGQGTRLTVV.

V gene TRBV4-3 combines with J gene TRBJ2-2; 10 nucleotides agree with TRBD2. J gave up 1 base and V 0 bases, and 2 bases lay outside the gene matches. This CDR3 is built from 17 residues. CDR1 and CDR2 from the germline V gene are LGHNA and YSLEER. The CDR3: CASSQDWTSGNTGELFF. The CDR3 DNA reads TGCGCCAGCAGCCAAGATTGGACTAGCGGGAACACCGGGGAGCTGTTTTTT.

Details on this clone: The junction and the germline gene differ at one end; a read error may be behind it. The CDR3 DNA sequence: TGTGCCAGCAGTGCCACTACGAACCCTGAAGCTTTCTTT. This translates into CASSATTNPEAFF. V is TRBV28 and J is TRBJ1-1; no clear D gene. The germline V gene has CDR1 MDHEN and CDR2 SYDVKM. The CDR3 contains 13 residues.

The chain employs TRBV6-6 and TRBJ1-3; no reliable D call. Trimming pared 0 bases from V and 9 bases from J, leaving 9 bases between. Germline loops: CDR1 MNHNY, CDR2 SVGAGI (reference sequence). The CDR3 sequence is 13 residues long. The CDR3 spells CASSYSYGSTIYF. CDR3 sequence (DNA): TGTGCCAGCAGTTACTCTTATGGTAGCACCATATATTTT.

This clone came up a few times. The V gene is TRBV29-1, the J gene TRBJ1-1, with D uncertain. The CDR3 is made up of 14 amino acids. Trimming took 1 base from V and 4 from J, leaving 13 bases between them. Germline CDR1 and CDR2: SQVTM and ANQGSEA. CDR3 coding DNA: TGCAGCGTTGAAGCCCACAACACCCGCACTGAAGCTTTCTTT. Translation: CSVEAHNTRTEAFF.

In this sample, this clone turned up once. The V and J genes are TRBV5-1 and TRBJ1-6; 9 bases are a match to TRBD1. This CDR3 is built from 14 residues. CDR1 is SGHRS and CDR2 is YFSETQ in the germline V gene. With V trimmed by 5 bases and J by 13 bases, 10 bases remained unmatched. CDR3: CASRRTGERSPLHF. The DNA for the CDR3 is TGCGCCAGCAGAAGGACAGGGGAACGGTCGCCCCTCCACTTT.

A note on this clone: A read error may be the cause here, since a much bigger clone is one base away. This specimen includes other DNA sequences encoding the same CDR3. The chain combines TRBV9 with TRBJ1-4; tentatively, D is TRBD1 (5 bases). Germline-derived CDR1 and CDR2 are SGDLS and YYNGEE. V was cut by 0 bases and J by 2 bases, with 5 bases left in between. CDR3 length equals 14 residues. In nucleotides, the CDR3 is TGTGCCAGCAGCGTAGGACAGACTAATGAAAAACTGTTTTTT. It translates to CASSVGQTNEKLFF.

V and J are TRBV7-9 and TRBJ1-2; weak D call: TRBD1 (6 bases). V gave up 5 bases and J gave up 8 bases, with 15 bases separating them. CDR3 size: 13 residues. The V gene's germline CDR1 is SEHNR and CDR2 FQNEAQ (reference sequence). The CDR3 sequence: CASSLSGEVGYTF. CDR3 nucleotides: TGTGCCAGCAGCCTCTCAGGGGAAGTGGGCTACACCTTC.